What follows describes a single TCR beta chain. Its antigen remains unknown. The sample belongs to a study of Graves' ophthalmopathy and Graves' hyperthyroidism. Study-wide results and limits: Blood shared most expanded thyroid clonotypes above 0.001 frequency. A classifier, a 13-signature model, separated ophthalmopathy from stable hyperthyroidism with approximately 87% sensitivity and approximately 81% specificity.

Trimming pared 0 bases from V and 9 bases from J, leaving 22 bases between. Germline values: CDR1 SGHRS, CDR2 YFSETQ. The CDR3 is 16 amino acids. With a duration under 3 months, ophthalmopathy in the donors showed moderate-to-severe activity, CAS ≥3 and NOSPECS ≥4. Clinical symptoms and serum thyroxine were used for diagnosis; TRAb, thyroid ultrasound and orbital computed tomography were also relied on. Scientists amplified the TCR beta CDR3 regions from RNA transcripts. A first-round RT-PCR used HTBI primers, followed by a second-round multiplex PCR. TCRdb reanalysed the multiplex PCR reads using MiXCR and keeps one entry per CDR3 protein. The data contain 650,000 to 900,000 distinct CDR3 sequences, approximately 40% of them seen just once; the ten biggest clones take up 40% to 55%.

Sequencing was carried out using peripheral blood. V is TRBV5-1 and J is TRBJ2-7; TRBD2 might be the D (6 bases). This TCR derives from an adult man with Graves' ophthalmopathy. The CDR3 nucleotides read TGCGCCAGCAGCTTGGCCAGCGGGCTGTCGACGGATACGCAGTACTTC. This encodes CASSLASGLSTDTQYF.